What follows are 5 T cell receptor beta chains derived from one specimen sequenced in a study of T-cell reconstitution after alpha-beta-depleted transplantation in children. During its preparation, the TCRbeta library received unique molecular identifiers. TCRdb ran MiXCR on the PCR reads and lists one entry per CDR3 protein. The table has about 230,000 distinct CDR3 sequences, 9.7% seen once; the top ten hold 5.1%. The specimen comprised PBMCs from the stem cell graft donor, sampled from the stem cell graft. These receptors all come from a human donor who donated a stem cell graft to a child with SCID.

This clonotype has at least ten counts. The chain's CDR3 is CASSLEPGTQYF. The CDR3 coding sequence is TGCGCCAGCAGCTTGGAACCGGGGACCCAGTACTTC. The chain is built from TRBV5-1 and TRBJ2-5; no clear D. Germline CDR1 reads SGHRS; CDR2 reads YFSETQ. This CDR3 spans 12 amino acids. Trimming removed 0 bases at V and 7 bases at J, with 7 bases between.

On this clonotype: At one of its ends the junction is not consistent with the germline gene, which may arise from a read error. The chain combines TRBV20-1 with TRBJ2-7, with D perhaps TRBD2 (6 bases). Looked up from germline, CDR1 is DFQATT and CDR2 is SNEGSKA (reference sequence). The length of the CDR3 is 16 residues. The CDR3 DNA is TGCAGAGCTAGTAATCGGCGGGCGGGGATGGCCTACGAGCAGTACTTC. Amino acids: CRASNRRAGMAYEQYF.

This clonotype came up many times. V is TRBV6-5 and J is TRBJ2-3, with 10 bases that match TRBD2. This CDR3 comprises 16 residues. Germline CDR1 reads MNHEY; CDR2 reads SVGAGI. Trimming cost V 0 bases and J 1 base; bases outside gene matches: 1. The chain's CDR3 is CASSYSTSGGTDTQYF. CDR3 nucleotide sequence: TGTGCCAGCAGTTACTCCACTAGCGGGGGCACAGATACGCAGTATTTT.

This clonotype came up many times. The chain couples TRBV5-1 to TRBJ1-5, with TRBD1 matching over 8 bases. The CDR3 totals 14 residues. Germline V gives CDR1 SGHRS, CDR2 YFSETQ. Trimming removed 4 bases from V and 5 bases from J; junction bases left unmatched: 5. CDR3 in DNA: TGCGCCAGCAGCCCGACAGGGGTGGATCAGCCCCAGCATTTT. This sequence encodes CASSPTGVDQPQHF.

This clonotype showed up many times. The J gene is TRBJ1-2, the V gene TRBV5-1; TRBD1 might be the D (6 bases). The CDR3 has 19 amino acids. V was trimmed by 0 bases and J by 4 bases, leaving 25 bases between them. Germline CDR1 is SGHRS and CDR2 is YFSETQ. The DNA for the CDR3 is TGCGCCAGCAGCTTGGCCCCCGGGACATCTTACGGACTAGGCTATGGCTACACCTTC. Translating it yields CASSLAPGTSYGLGYGYTF.